The rows below give T cell receptor beta chains drawn from one sample of a study of T cells in Graves' hyperthyroidism and ophthalmopathy. MiXCR was run by TCRdb on the multiplex PCR reads, yielding one entry per CDR3 protein. The sample yields 700,000 or so distinct CDR3 sequences, roughly 15% seen once. Sequencing was done on a sample of blood. The receptor set was obtained from a man aged 18 to 30 with Graves' hyperthyroidism. CDR3s include the opening cysteine and the closing phenylalanine or tryptophan. The order of the fields is J gene, CDR3 length, clone size, V gene, D gene, CDR3 DNA, CDR3 protein. D genes are given only for firm matches. A clone size is listed for some rows: how often the clone was seen (once, few, many), or a class if it is expanded.

>TRBJ2-5|14|many|TRBV7-2|.
TGTGCCAGCAGCCCCTATCCCAGGGAAGAGACCCAGTACTTC
CASSPYPREETQYF
>TRBJ2-5|16|few|TRBV20-1|TRBD2
TGCAGTGCTAGTGGGGCTAGCGGGAGACTTGCAGAGACCCAGTACTTC
CSASGASGRLAETQYF
>TRBJ2-5|16|many|TRBV7-3|TRBD1
TGTGCCAGCAGCGACCCGGGACAGGATGGGAGGGAGACCCAGTACTTC
CASSDPGQDGRETQYF
>TRBJ2-3|17|many|TRBV24-1|.
TGTGCCACCAGTGATTTGAGCCAGGGGGGTAGCACAGATACGCAGTATTTT
CATSDLSQGGSTDTQYF
>TRBJ2-3|14|many|TRBV20-1|TRBD1
TGCAGTGCGGAACAGGGGCGGGGCACAGATACGCAGTATTTT
CSAEQGRGTDTQYF
>TRBJ2-3|13|.|TRBV10-3|.
TGTGCCATGGGGAGAAGGGACACAGATACGCAGTATTTT
CAMGRRDTDTQYF
>TRBJ1-1|14|few|TRBV20-1|.
TGCAGTGCTAGAGATTGGACAGCGAACACTGAAGCTTTCTTT
CSARDWTANTEAFF
>TRBJ1-2|13|few|TRBV20-1|.
TGCAGTGCTAGAGACAGGGGCTTCGGGGGCTACACCTTC
CSARDRGFGGYTF
>TRBJ2-7|14|many|TRBV20-1|.
TGCAGTGCTACCTCTGGCAGCAGCTCCTACGAGCAGTACTTC
CSATSGSSSYEQYF
>TRBJ2-1|19|many|TRBV11-2|TRBD1
TGTGCCAGCAGCTCCCCGATGCAGATCCCCGGGACAGGGGAGCATGAGCAGTTCTTC
CASSSPMQIPGTGEHEQFF
>TRBJ1-2|14|few|TRBV28|TRBD1
TGTGCCAGCAGTTTACTGGACAGGGGAGGTGGCTACACCTTC
CASSLLDRGGGYTF
>TRBJ1-3|16|few|TRBV18|TRBD1
TGTGCCAGCTCACCAGCGACAGGGGTCGGAGGAAACACCATATATTTT
CASSPATGVGGNTIYF
>TRBJ2-7|12|.|TRBV2|.
TGTGCCAGCAGGATTACGGGAAGCGAGCAGTACTTC
CASRITGSEQYF
>TRBJ2-1|15|few|TRBV11-2|TRBD2
TGTGCCAGCAGCTTAGGGGCTAGCGGGGAGGATGAGCAGTTCTTC
CASSLGASGEDEQFF
>TRBJ2-6|13|.|TRBV19|.
TGTGCCAGTACTCCAATCTCGGGGTCCCCTTGGACTTTC
CASTPISGSPWTF
>TRBJ2-5|14|many|TRBV11-1|.
TGTGCCAGCAGCTTCGACCGCGACCAAGAGACCCAGTACTTC
CASSFDRDQETQYF
>TRBJ2-7|13|once|TRBV15|TRBD1
TGTGCCACCAGCAGAGAAGGGGGCGATGAGCAGTACTTC
CATSREGGDEQYF
>TRBJ2-1|15|few|TRBV28|TRBD2
TGTGCCAGCAGTTTAGCGGGACTAGCGGGAAATGAGCAGTTCTTC
CASSLAGLAGNEQFF
>TRBJ1-2|18|few|TRBV4-1|.
TGCGCCAGCAGCCAAGAAGTCCATACCGGGGGAAGATTCTATGGCTACACCTTC
CASSQEVHTGGRFYGYTF
>TRBJ2-1|15|.|TRBV27|TRBD2
TGTGCCAGCAGCCCAGGGACTAGCGGTTTCAATGAGCAGTTCTTC
CASSPGTSGFNEQFF
>TRBJ1-1|15|many|TRBV7-2|TRBD1
TGTGCCAGCAGCCCGGACAGGGGGTATGGCACTGAAGCTTTCTTT
CASSPDRGYGTEAFF
>TRBJ1-4|14|.|TRBV19|TRBD1
TGTGCCAGTAGTCCGGGACAGGGGCATGAAAAACTGTTTTTT
CASSPGQGHEKLFF